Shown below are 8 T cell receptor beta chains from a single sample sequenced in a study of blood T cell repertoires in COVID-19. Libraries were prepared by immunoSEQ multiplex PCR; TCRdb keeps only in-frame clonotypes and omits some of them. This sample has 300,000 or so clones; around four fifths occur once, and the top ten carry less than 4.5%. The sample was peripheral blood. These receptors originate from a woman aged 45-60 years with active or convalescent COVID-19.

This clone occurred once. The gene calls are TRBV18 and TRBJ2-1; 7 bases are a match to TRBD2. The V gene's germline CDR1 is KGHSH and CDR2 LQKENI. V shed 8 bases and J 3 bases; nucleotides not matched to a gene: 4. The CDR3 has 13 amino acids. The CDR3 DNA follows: TGTGCCAGCCGGCTAGCGGACTACAATGAGCAGTTCTTC. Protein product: CASRLADYNEQFF.

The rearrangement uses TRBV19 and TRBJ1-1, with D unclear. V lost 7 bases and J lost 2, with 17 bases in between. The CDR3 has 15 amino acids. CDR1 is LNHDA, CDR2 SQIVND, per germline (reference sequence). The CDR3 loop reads CASNSYPLTNTEAFF. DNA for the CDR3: TGTGCCAGTAATTCGTATCCCCTTACTAACACTGAAGCTTTCTTT. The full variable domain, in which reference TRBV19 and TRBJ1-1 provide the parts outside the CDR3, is DGGITQSPKYLFRKEGQNVTLSCEQNLNHDAMYWYRQDPGQGLRLIYYSQIVNDFQKGDIAEGYSVSREKKESFPLTVTSAQKNPTAFYLCASNSYPLTNTEAFFGQGTRLTVV.

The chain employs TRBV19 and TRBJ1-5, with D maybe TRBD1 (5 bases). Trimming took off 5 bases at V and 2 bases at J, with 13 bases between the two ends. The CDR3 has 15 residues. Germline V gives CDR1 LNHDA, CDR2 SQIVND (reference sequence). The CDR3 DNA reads TGTGCCAGTAGTCCCCATCCGGGGGGCAATCAGCCCCAGCATTTT. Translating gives CASSPHPGGNQPQHF.

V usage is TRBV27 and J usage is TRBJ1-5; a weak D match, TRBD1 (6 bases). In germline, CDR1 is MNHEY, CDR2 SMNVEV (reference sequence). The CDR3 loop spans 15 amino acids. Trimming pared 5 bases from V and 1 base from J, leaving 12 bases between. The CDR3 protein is CASSPLGQSNQPQHF. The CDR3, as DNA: TGTGCCAGCAGTCCTCTCGGACAGAGCAATCAGCCCCAGCATTTT.

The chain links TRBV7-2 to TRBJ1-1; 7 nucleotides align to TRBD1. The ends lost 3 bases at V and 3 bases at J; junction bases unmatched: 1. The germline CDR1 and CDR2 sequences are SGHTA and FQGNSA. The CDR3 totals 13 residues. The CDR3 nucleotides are TGTGCCAGCAGCTTGGGACAGTACACTGAAGCTTTCTTT. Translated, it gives CASSLGQYTEAFF.

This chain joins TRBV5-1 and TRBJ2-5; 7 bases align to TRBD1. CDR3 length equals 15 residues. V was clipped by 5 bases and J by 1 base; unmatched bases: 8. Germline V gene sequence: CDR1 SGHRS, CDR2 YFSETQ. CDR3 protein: CASRKWDSFQETQYF. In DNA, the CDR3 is TGCGCCAGCAGAAAGTGGGACAGCTTCCAAGAGACCCAGTACTTC.

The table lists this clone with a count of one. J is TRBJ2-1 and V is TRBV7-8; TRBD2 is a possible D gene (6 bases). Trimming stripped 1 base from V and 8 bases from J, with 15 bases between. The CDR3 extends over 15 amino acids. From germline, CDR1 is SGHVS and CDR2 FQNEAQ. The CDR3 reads CASSLGVAVVHEQFF. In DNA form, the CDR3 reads TGTGCCAGCAGCTTAGGGGTAGCGGTTGTCCATGAGCAGTTCTTC.

The CDR3 loop is CASSGTDGSYEQYF. For the CDR3, the DNA is TGTGCCAGCAGTGGGACAGACGGCTCCTACGAGCAGTACTTC. J is TRBJ2-7 and V is TRBV2; D might be TRBD1 (6 bases). Trimming left V 4 bases short and J 0 bases short, with 10 bases between. The CDR3 covers 14 residues. CDR1 is SNHLY, CDR2 FYNNEI, per germline.